What follows are 16 T cell receptor beta chains derived from one specimen sequenced in a study of T cell responses to AZD1222 COVID-19 vaccine. Clones were read by immunoSEQ multiplex PCR, and TCRdb kept only the in-frame ones, dropping some. The repertoire has about 130,000 clones, about 92% of them found once; the top ten carry 1.9%. The sample was peripheral blood, taken on day 0 of AZD1222 vaccination. The source of these receptors is an adult in good health.

There are a few counts of this clone. This chain links TRBV6-2 or TRBV6-3 with TRBJ2-1; tentative D call: TRBD1 (6 bases). Trimming took 6 bases from V and 4 from J, leaving 16 bases between them. Germline values: CDR1 MNHEY, CDR2 SVGEGT. The CDR3 spans 15 residues. For the CDR3, the DNA is TGTGCCAGCAGCGAGGGGGTCGACTTTTACAATGAGCAGTTCTTC. Encoded protein: CASSEGVDFYNEQFF.

J is TRBJ1-4 and V is TRBV21-1. TRBV21-1 represents a pseudogene. The CDR3 length is 13 residues. CDR3 region: CASSNMTNEKLFF. The CDR3, as DNA: TGTGCCAGCAGCAATATGACTAATGAAAAACTGTTTTTT.

The table lists this clone with a count of one. This chain connects TRBV5-4 to TRBJ1-6, with 7 bases that match TRBD1. The CDR3 has 17 residues. Germline CDR1 SGHNT, CDR2 YYREEE (reference sequence). V was pared by 3 bases and J by 0 bases, with 6 bases of the junction left unmatched. The CDR3 coding sequence is TGTGCCAGCAGCTGGGACAGCCAAAGCTCCTATAATTCACCCCTCCACTTT. Residues: CASSWDSQSSYNSPLHF.

This clone has a handful of counts. This chain joins TRBV5-6 and TRBJ1-2; TRBD1 matches at 9 bases. This CDR3 has 15 amino acids. Germline-derived CDR1 and CDR2 are SGHDT and YYEEEE. The V and J ends lost 0 bases and 5 bases, in that order; junction bases with no gene match: 5. The CDR3 loop is CASSLAPDRGYGYTF. CDR3 in DNA: TGTGCCAGCAGCTTGGCCCCCGACAGGGGGTATGGCTACACCTTC.

The genes are TRBV2 and TRBJ2-7; the D is unclear. V was pared by 7 bases and J by 0 bases, with 19 bases between. Germline-derived CDR1 and CDR2 are SNHLY and FYNNEI. CDR3 length equals 16 residues. CDR3 in DNA: TGTGCCAGCAACTTCGGCCACGGCCTGAGCTCCTACGAGCAGTACTTC. Its translation is CASNFGHGLSSYEQYF.

This chain joins TRBV7-9 and TRBJ1-2; TRBD1 is a possible D gene (6 bases). Germline V gene sequence: CDR1 SEHNR, CDR2 FQNEAQ (reference sequence). The V gene lost 5 bases and the J gene lost 3 bases, with 16 bases spanning the gap. The CDR3 consists of 15 residues. Here the CDR3 reads CASSQADGQHYGYTF. The CDR3 DNA is TGTGCCAGCAGCCAAGCCGACGGACAGCACTATGGCTACACCTTC.

The chain is built from TRBV12-3 or TRBV12-4 and TRBJ1-5; D remains unclear. This CDR3 has 13 amino acids. With 2 bases removed from V and 4 bases from J, the gap between germline ends came to 6 bases. The CDR3 DNA reads TGTGCCAGCAGTTTATTACAGAATCAGCCCCAGCATTTT. Translating it yields CASSLLQNQPQHF.

The chain is built from TRBV10-3 and TRBJ1-2; D remains ambiguous. Per the germline V gene, CDR1 is ENHRY and CDR2 is SYGVKD. The CDR3 has 15 amino acids. V lost 11 bases and J lost 6, with 25 bases in between. CDR3 bases: TGTGCCGCACATGCGCCCGGTAGTCGGGGAAATGGCTACACCTTC. Its protein product is CAAHAPGSRGNGYTF.

The rearrangement links TRBV14 to TRBJ2-5; D call uncertain. The V gene's germline CDR1 is SGHDN and CDR2 FVKESK. The CDR3 is 16 residues long. V was pared by 4 bases and J by 3 bases, with 18 bases between. CDR3 region: CASSPRYPLQKETQYF. The CDR3 DNA is TGTGCCAGCAGCCCACGATACCCGCTACAGAAAGAGACCCAGTACTTC.

The J gene is TRBJ1-2, the V gene TRBV6-1, with no clear D. V was cut by 3 bases and J by 4 bases, with 6 bases left in between. The CDR3 is 12 residues long. CDR1 and CDR2 from the germline V gene are MNHNS and SASEGT. The CDR3 DNA sequence: TGTGCCAGCAGTGAGTCCAGCTATGGCTACACCTTC. Translation gives CASSESSYGYTF.

This chain uses TRBV6-2 or TRBV6-3 with TRBJ2-7; 11 bases line up with TRBD1. With 4 bases clipped from V and 2 bases from J, the junction kept 10 bases outside the gene matches. The length of the CDR3 is 17 residues. Germline V gene sequence: CDR1 MNHEY, CDR2 SVGEGT. CDR3 amino acids: CASSFASWDRGAYEQYF. CDR3 coding DNA: TGTGCCAGCAGTTTTGCCTCCTGGGACAGGGGGGCCTACGAGCAGTACTTC.

This chain joins TRBV19 and TRBJ1-1; D unclear. V dropped 3 bases and J dropped 4 bases, with 9 bases sitting between them. CDR1 LNHDA and CDR2 SQIVND come from the germline V gene (reference sequence). The CDR3 runs 13 residues. The CDR3 nucleotides are TGTGCCAGTAGTATCTCTTTAGGCACTGAAGCTTTCTTT. As protein: CASSISLGTEAFF.

The rearrangement uses TRBV19 and TRBJ1-2, with 9 bases matching TRBD1. Per germline, CDR1 LNHDA and CDR2 SQIVND (reference sequence). The CDR3 is made up of 15 amino acids. The junction had 14 bases not matched to a gene; V was cut back by 7 bases and J by 8 bases. The CDR3 DNA reads TGTGCCAGTATCAATGGGCAGGGACAGGGTGAAGGCTACACCTTC. This encodes CASINGQGQGEGYTF.

This chain uses TRBV5-6 with TRBJ2-5; 8 nucleotides agree with TRBD1. Germline V gene sequence: CDR1 SGHDT, CDR2 YYEEEE. The CDR3 loop spans 14 amino acids. With V trimmed by 3 bases and J by 5 bases, 6 bases remained unmatched. CDR3 nucleotides: TGTGCCAGCAGCTATGGACAGGGCGGGGAGACCCAGTACTTC. This encodes CASSYGQGGETQYF. Together with reference TRBV5-6 and TRBJ2-5, the CDR3 gives the full variable domain: DAGVTQSPTHLIKTRGQQVTLRCSPKSGHDTVSWYQQALGQGPQFIFQYYEEEERQRGNFPDRFSGHQFPNYSSELNVNALLLGDSALYLCASSYGQGGETQYFGPGTRLLVL.

The chain joins TRBV5-4 to TRBJ1-2; D is undetermined. The CDR3 spans 15 residues. Germline-derived CDR1 and CDR2 are SGHNT and YYREEE (reference sequence). The ends were cut back, 1 base at V and 1 base at J, with 11 bases in the middle. The DNA for the CDR3 is TGTGCCAGCAGCTTGTCCCCCGGGATTAACTATGGCTACACCTTC. It is translated as CASSLSPGINYGYTF.

The chain recombines TRBV4-3 with TRBJ2-3; D not resolved. V lost 0 bases and J lost 0, with 4 bases in between. CDR3 length: 14 residues. The germline CDR1 and CDR2 sequences are LGHNA and YSLEER. The CDR3, as DNA: TGCGCCAGCAGCCAAGAGGTTAGCACAGATACGCAGTATTTT. This sequence encodes CASSQEVSTDTQYF.